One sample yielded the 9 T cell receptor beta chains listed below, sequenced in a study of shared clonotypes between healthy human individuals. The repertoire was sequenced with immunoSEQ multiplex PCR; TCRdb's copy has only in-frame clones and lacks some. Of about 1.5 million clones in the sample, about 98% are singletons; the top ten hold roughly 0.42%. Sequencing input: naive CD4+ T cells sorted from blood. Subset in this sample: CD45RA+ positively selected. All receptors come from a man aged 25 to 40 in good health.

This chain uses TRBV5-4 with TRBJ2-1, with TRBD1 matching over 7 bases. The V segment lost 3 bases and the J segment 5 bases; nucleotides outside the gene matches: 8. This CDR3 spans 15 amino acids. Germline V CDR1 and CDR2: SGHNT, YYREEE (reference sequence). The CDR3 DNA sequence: TGTGCCAGCAGCTCTTCGGGGACAGTAGACAATGAGCAGTTCTTC. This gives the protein CASSSSGTVDNEQFF.

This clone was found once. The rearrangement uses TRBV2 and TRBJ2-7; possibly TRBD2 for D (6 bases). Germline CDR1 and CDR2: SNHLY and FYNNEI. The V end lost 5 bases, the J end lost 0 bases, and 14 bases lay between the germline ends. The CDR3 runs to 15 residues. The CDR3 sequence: CASSSGLQTSYEQYF. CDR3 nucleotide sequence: TGTGCCAGCAGTTCCGGACTACAAACCTCCTACGAGCAGTACTTC.

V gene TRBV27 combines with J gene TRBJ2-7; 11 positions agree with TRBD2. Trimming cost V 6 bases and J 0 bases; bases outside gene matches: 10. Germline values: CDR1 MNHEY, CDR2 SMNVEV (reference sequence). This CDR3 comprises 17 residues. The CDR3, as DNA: TGTGCCAGCAGAGGACGAGGACTAGCGGGTAGCTCCTACGAGCAGTACTTC. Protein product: CASRGRGLAGSSYEQYF.

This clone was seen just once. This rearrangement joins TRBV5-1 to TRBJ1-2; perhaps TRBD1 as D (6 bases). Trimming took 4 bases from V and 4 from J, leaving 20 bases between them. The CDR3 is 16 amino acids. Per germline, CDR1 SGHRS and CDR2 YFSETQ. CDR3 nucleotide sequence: TGCGCCAGCAGCCTGGAGGCACAGGGTCGGATCTATGGCTACACCTTC. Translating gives CASSLEAQGRIYGYTF.

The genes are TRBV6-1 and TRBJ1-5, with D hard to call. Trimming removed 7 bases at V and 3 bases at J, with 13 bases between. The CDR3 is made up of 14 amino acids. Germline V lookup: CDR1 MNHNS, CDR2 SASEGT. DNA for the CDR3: TGTGCCAGCATTAAACCGGGGTCCAATCAGCCCCAGCATTTT. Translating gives CASIKPGSNQPQHF.

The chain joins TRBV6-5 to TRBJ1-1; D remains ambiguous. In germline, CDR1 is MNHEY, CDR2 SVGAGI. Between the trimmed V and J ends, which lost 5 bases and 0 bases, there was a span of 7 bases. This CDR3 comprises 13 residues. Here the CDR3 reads CASSLDLNTEAFF. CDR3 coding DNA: TGTGCCAGCAGTCTTGACTTGAACACTGAAGCTTTCTTT.

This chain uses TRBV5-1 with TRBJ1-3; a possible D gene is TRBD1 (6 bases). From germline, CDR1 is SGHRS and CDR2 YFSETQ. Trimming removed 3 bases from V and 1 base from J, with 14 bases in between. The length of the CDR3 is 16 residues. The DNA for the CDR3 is TGCGCCAGCAGCTACACCATACAGGGATCTGGAAACACCATATATTTT. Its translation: CASSYTIQGSGNTIYF.

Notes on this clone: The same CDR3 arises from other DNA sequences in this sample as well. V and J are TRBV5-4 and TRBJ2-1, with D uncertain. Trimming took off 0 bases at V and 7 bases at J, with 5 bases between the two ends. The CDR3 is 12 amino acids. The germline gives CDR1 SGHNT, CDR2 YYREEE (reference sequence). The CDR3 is CASSLDRNEQFF. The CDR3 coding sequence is TGTGCCAGCAGCTTGGACAGAAATGAGCAGTTCTTC.

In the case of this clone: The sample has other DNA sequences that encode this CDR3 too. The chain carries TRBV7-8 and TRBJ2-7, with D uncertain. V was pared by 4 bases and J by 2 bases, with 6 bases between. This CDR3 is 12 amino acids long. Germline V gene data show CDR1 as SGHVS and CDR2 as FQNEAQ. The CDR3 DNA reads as TGTGCCAGCAGCTCCGGCCCCTACGAGCAGTACTTC. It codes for CASSSGPYEQYF.